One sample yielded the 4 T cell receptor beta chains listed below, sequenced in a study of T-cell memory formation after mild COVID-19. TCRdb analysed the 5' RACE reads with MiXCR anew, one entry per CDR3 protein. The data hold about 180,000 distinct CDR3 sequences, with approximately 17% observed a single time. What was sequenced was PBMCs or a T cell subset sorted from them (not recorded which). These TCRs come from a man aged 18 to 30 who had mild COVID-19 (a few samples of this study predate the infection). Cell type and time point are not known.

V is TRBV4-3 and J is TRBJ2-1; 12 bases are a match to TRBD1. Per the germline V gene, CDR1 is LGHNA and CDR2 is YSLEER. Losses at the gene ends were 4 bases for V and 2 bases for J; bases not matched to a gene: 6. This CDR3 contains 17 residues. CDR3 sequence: CASSRLGTGGPYNEQFF. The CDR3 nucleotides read TGCGCCAGCAGCCGTCTGGGGACAGGGGGCCCCTACAATGAGCAGTTCTTC.

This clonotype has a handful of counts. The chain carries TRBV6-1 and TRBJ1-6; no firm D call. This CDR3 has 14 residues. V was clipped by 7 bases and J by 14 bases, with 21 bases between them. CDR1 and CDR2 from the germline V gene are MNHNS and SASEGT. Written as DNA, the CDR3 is TGTGCCAGCAACCAAGCCGTGGGTTGGAGGTCCCTCCACTTT. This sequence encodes CASNQAVGWRSLHF.

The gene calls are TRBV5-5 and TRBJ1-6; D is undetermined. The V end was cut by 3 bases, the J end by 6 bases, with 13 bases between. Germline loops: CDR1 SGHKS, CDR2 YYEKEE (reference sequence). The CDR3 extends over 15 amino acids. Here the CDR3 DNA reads TGTGCCAGCAGCTCTAGGACGAATCCTAATTCACCCCTCCACTTT. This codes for CASSSRTNPNSPLHF.

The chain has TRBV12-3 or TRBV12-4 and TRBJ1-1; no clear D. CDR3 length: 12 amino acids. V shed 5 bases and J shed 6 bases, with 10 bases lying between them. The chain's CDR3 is CASSEDRAEAFF. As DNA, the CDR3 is TGTGCCAGCAGTGAAGATCGGGCTGAAGCTTTCTTT.